Given below is one T cell receptor (beta chain) in context. TCRdb's copy holds only in-frame clones and misses some; the assay was immunoSEQ multiplex PCR. The table lists approximately 8,000 clones, around 53% of them singletons. This entry comes from a study of neoadjuvant anti-PD-1 for oral cavity cancer. The CDR3 loop spans 11 amino acids. With 6 bases removed from V and 9 bases from J, the gap between germline ends came to 12 bases. CDR1 and CDR2 (germline): DFQATT, SNEGSKA (reference sequence). The clonotype comes from a person aged 35-80 years with oral cavity squamous cell carcinoma. Specimen: tumor tissue, collected before nivolumab (anti-PD-1) treatment. The V call is TRBV20-1, the J call TRBJ2-1; D is uncertain. The CDR3 is CSAWKGGEQFF. DNA of the CDR3: TGCAGTGCGTGGAAGGGCGGTGAGCAGTTCTTC.